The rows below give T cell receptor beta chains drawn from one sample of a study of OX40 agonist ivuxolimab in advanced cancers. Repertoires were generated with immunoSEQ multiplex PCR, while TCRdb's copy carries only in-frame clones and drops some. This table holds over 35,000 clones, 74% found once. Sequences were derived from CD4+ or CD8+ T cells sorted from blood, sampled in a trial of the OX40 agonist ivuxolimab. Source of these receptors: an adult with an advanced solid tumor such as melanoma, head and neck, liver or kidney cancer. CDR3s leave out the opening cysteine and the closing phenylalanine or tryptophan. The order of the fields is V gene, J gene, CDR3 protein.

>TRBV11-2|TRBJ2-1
ASSLDSGGHNEQF
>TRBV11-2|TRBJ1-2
ASSLSRSYGYT
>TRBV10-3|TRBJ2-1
AIKSSSGGAEQF
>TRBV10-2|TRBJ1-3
ASSRGSDRAGNTIY
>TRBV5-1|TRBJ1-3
ASSLGDSGNTIY
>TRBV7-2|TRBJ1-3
ASSSVPGNTIY
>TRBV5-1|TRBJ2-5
ASSLGGTGAIETQY
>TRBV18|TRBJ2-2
ASSPQDDGTGELF
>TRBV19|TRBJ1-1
ASFNRVGAF
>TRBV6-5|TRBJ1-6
ASSLRQGFGSPLH
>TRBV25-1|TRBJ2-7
ASSEWGRGHEQY
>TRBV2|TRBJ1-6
ASSDSLGARSSPLH
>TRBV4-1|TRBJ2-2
ASSQPTGLDTGELF
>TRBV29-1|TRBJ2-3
SVELTWGNTDTQY
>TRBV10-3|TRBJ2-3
AIRLGQGKDTQY
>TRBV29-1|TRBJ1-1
SVVPLRQGQTEAF
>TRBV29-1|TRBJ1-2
SVGTGNFYGYT
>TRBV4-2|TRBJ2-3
ASSQDGGGSDTQY
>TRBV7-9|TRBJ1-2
ASSRYGDYRVGYT
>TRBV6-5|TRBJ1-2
ASSYSTAPTNYGYT
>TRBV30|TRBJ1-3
AWSVQRGKAH
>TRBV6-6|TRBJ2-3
ASSYGSASDTQY
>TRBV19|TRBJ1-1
ASSNRVLNTEAF
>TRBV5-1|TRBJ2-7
ASSLGGQVGSYEQY
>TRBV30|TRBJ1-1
AWSVLVTEAF
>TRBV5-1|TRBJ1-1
ASSSGQGRTTEAF
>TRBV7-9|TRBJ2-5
ASSFLAGGQGETQY
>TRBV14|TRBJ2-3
ASSQFGTSGTASTDTQY
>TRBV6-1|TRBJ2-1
ASREGMVSYNEQF
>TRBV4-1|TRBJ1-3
ASSQYSSGNTIY
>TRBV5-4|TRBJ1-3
ASSLAGAGNTIY
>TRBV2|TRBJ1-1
ASSEEGLERESTEAF
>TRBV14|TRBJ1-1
ASSFTPNTEAF
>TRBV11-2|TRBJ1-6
ASSSDSTVSPLH
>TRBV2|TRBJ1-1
ASRTRVAEAF
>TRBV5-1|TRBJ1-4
ASSLEWGFREKLF
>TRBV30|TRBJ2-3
AWSLNTQY
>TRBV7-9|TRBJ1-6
ASSLGSGGPYSPLH
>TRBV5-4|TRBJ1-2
ASKQNSGFGYT
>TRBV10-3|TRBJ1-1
AISERGGDTEAF
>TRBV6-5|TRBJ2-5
ASSYSGGETQY
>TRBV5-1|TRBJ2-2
ASRDELVRTGELF
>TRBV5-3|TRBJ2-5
ARSLNAGRQKETQY
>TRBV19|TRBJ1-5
ASETAGWSNQPQH